This TCR beta chain came from a study of T cell repertoires and HLA-DP antigens. Whole-study results and caveats: Responder cells were total CD4+ cells with a HeLa antigen-presenting system.

Concerning this clone: The antigen is not known.

The CDR3 runs 14 residues. Per the germline V gene, CDR1 is MNHGY and CDR2 is SVAAGI. Between the trimmed V and J ends, which lost 4 bases and 5 bases, there was a span of 14 bases. Using immunoSEQ multiplex PCR, the repertoire was profiled, and TCRdb retains in-frame clones only, with some absent. This repertoire shows fewer than 95,000 clones, around nine tenths found once; its top ten account for roughly 1.5%. The TCR was taken from a man in his fifties in good health and CMV-seronegative. The sequencing input was CD4+ T cells from PBMCs. The chain employs TRBV6-9 and TRBJ1-2; D possibly corresponds to TRBD1 (5 bases). CDR3 DNA: TGTGCCAGCAGTTCGCAGGGAAAGGGGTATGGCTACACCTTC. This encodes CASSSQGKGYGYTF.